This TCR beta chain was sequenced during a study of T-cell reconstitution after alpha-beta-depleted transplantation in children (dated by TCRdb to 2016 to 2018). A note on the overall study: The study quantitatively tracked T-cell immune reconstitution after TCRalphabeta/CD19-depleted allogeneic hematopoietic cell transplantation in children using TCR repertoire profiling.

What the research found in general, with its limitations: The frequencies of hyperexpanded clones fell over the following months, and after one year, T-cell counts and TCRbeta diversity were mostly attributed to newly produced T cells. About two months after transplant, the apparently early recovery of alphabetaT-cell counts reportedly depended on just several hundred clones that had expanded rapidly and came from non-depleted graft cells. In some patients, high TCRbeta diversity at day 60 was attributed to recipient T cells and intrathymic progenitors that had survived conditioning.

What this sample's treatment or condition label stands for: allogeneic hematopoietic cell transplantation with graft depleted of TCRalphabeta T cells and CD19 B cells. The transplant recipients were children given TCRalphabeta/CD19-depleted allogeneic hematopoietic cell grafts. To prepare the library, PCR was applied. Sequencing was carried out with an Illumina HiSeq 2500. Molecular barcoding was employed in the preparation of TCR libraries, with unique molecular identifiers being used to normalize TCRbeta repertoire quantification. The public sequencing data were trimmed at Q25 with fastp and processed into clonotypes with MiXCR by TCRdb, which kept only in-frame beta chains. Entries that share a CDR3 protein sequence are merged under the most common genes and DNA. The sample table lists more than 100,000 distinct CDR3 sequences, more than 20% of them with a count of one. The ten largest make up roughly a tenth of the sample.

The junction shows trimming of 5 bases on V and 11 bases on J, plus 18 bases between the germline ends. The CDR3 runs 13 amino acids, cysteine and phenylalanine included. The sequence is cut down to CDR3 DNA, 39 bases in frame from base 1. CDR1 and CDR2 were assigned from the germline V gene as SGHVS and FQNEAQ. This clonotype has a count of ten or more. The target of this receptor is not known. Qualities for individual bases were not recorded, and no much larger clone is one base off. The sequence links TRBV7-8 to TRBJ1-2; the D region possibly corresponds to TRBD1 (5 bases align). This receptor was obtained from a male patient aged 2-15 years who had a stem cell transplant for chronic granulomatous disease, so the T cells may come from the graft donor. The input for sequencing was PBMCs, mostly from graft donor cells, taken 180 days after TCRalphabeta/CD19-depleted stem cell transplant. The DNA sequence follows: TGTGCCAGCAGCCACGGTCCGGGACGGACTTACACCTTC. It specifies CASSHGPGRTYTF. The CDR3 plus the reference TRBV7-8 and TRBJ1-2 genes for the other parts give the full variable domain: GAGVSQSPRYKVAKRGQDVALRCDPISGHVSLFWYQQALGQGPEFLTYFQNEAQLDKSGLPSDRFFAERPEGSVSTLKIQRTQQEDSAVYLCASSHGPGRTYTFGSGTRLTVV.